This TCR beta chain was identified in a study of molecular identifiers for immune sequencing clone quantification (dated by TCRdb to 2016 to 2018). For the study in its entirety: For a replicate experiment, RNA from approximately 20,000 or 100,000 naive CD8 T cells was divided into five aliquots, and four of the five aliquots were sequenced. The study was a methods study using CD8 T cells to benchmark molecular-identifier clustering-based TCR repertoire sequencing (MIDCIRS) and TCR RNA copy counting.

The CDR3 has 16 amino acids, counting the end cysteine and phenylalanine. The DNA shown is the 48-base CDR3, in frame from base 1. CDR1 LNHNV and CDR2 YYDKDF are derived from the germline V gene (reference sequence). V is cut back by 4 bases and J by 6 bases, with 10 bases in the junction unmatched. Broader findings and caveats from the paper: A single cell's worth of spiked-in Jurkat TCR RNA was reported detectable even among 850,000 to 1,000,000 naive CD8 T cells. When barcode sub-clustering was left out, chimeric consensus sequences inflated TCR diversity, with chimeras reaching as high as 47%. Identical TCR molecules sharing a barcode could cause highly expanded clone sizes to be underestimated. Clones above 20 RNA copies held over 97% of molecules in CMV-specific effector cells but under 1% in naive cells. Naive libraries contained spiked-in Jurkat TCR RNA (approximately ten copies' worth), which is not part of the donor repertoire. Around 2.9 recovered TCR RNA copies per cell were obtained by modeling, versus around 9.8 by digital PCR, implying a capture efficiency of approximately 30%.

Libraries of naive CD8 T cells were built from approximately 22,000 to 940,000 sorted cells, with 10%, 30% or 50% of the purified RNA used. Naive CD8 T cells, defined as CD8+CD4-CCR7+CD45RA+, were FACS-sorted into RLT Plus buffer on a BD FACSAria II. To test detection sensitivity, Jurkat RNA equivalent to about ten TCR copies was spiked into samples of about 19,000-1,100,000 naive CD8 T cells. Enrichment of CD8 T cells was done with RosetteSep CD8+ T Cell Enrichment Cocktail plus Ficoll-Paque, and ACK red cell lysis came afterward. The library was built by means of PCR. The listed sequencing device is Illumina HiSeq 4000. Bulk TCR libraries were prepared as previously described, using TCR primers listed in Table S5. Purification of total RNA was performed with the Qiagen AllPrep DNA/RNA kit. Before analysis, reads from multiple sequencing runs of one library were combined. Processing in the source paper ran as follows. Reads were retained only if an exact TCR constant sequence was present, and the retained reads were trimmed to 150 nt and grouped according to their 12-nt molecular barcodes. Reads inside each barcode group were sub-clustered using a 15% Levenshtein threshold, and a quality-weighted consensus sequence was constructed for each RNA molecule. Non-functional sequences were filtered out, along with any lower-count sequence sitting one edit away from another sequence. Barcode sub-clusters with fewer than 20% of the maximum read count were removed, based on fitting two negative binomial distributions. TCRdb reworked the public reads: Q25 trimming with fastp, MiXCR clone assembly, productive beta chains retained. When rows share a CDR3 protein, they turn into one entry using the most common DNA and genes. V and J calls and clone size were set by TCRdb, not the authors. This sample is represented by about 640,000 distinct CDR3 sequences; just under 20% of them were singletons. The ten biggest clones cover 0.75% to 0.95% of the sample.

At least ten counts were recorded for this clonotype. Its target antigen remains unknown. Per-nucleotide qualities are absent, and no much larger clonotype sits a single base away. The sequenced material came from naive CD8+ T cells from blood, with Jurkat cell RNA spiked in. What the cell subset or site label conveys for this sample: FACS-sorted CD8+CD4-CCR7+CD45RA+ naive T cells. The sequence derives from a human donor in good health. Some libraries in this study had Jurkat cell RNA spiked in. In this chain, TRBV15 is recombined with TRBJ2-1; TRBD1 agrees with 9 junctional bases. The CDR3 protein sequence reads: CATSNRGGQGSNEQFF. Read as DNA, the sequence is TGTGCCACCAGCAACCGAGGCGGACAGGGGTCCAATGAGCAGTTCTTC. Full variable domain (CDR3 extended with the reference TRBV15 and TRBJ2-1 proteins): DAMVIQNPRYQVTQFGKPVTLSCSQTLNHNVMYWYQQKSSQAPKLLFHYYDKDFNNEADTPDNFQSRRPNTSFCFLDIRSPGLGDTAMYLCATSNRGGQGSNEQFFGPGTRLTVL.